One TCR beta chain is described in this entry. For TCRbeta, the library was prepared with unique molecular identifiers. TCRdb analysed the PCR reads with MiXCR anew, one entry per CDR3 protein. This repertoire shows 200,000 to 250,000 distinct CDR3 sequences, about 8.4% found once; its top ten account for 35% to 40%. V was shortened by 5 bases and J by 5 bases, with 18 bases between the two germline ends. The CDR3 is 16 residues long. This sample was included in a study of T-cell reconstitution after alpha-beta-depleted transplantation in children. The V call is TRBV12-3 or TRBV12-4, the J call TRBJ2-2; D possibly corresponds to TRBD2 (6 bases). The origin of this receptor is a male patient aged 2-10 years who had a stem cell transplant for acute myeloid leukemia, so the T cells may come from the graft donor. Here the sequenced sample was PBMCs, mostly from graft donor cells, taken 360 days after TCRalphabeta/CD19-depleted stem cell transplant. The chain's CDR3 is CASSPPVGGRTGELFF. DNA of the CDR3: TGTGCCAGCAGTCCCCCCGTGGGGGGAAGGACCGGGGAGCTGTTTTTT.